This is a list of T cell receptor beta chains from one sample in a study of chemoradiotherapy in HPV16-positive cancers. Sequencing was performed with immunoSEQ multiplex PCR; in TCRdb, only in-frame clones are kept and a portion is missing. The sample contains some 12,000 clones, approximately 93% of which appear only once. The sequencing used blood, collected from a patient who underwent chemoradiotherapy. These receptors were taken from a human donor with HPV-associated anogenital cancer. The CDR3 runs from the conserved cysteine through the conserved F or W. Fields, in order: V gene, J gene, D gene, clone size, CDR3 DNA, CDR3 protein. D genes are given only for firm matches. The listing skips clone size in some rows; elsewhere it reads once, few, many or a size class.

TRBV6-6	TRBJ1-2	-	once	TGTGCCAGCAGTTACTCCCAGGGAAACTATGGCTACACCTTC	CASSYSQGNYGYTF
TRBV7-2	TRBJ2-3	-	-	TGTGCCAGCAGAACTAGCCGGATTTTCCACACAGATACGCAGTATTTT	CASRTSRIFHTDTQYF
TRBV7-8	TRBJ1-6	-	-	TGTGCCAGCAGCTCCCACCCGGGACCGCCATCGAGGAATTCACCCCTCCACTTT	CASSSHPGPPSRNSPLHF
TRBV16	TRBJ1-1	-	few	TGTGCCAGCAGCCAACCCAGCGGGGCTGAAGCTTTCTTT	CASSQPSGAEAFF
TRBV7-2	TRBJ2-6	TRBD1	-	TGTGCCAGCAGCCCAGGGGGTCGGGGTTCTGGGGCCAACGTCCTGACTTTC	CASSPGGRGSGANVLTF
TRBV7-2	TRBJ1-2	TRBD1	-	TGTGCCAGCACCCTAGAACCGGGACAGGGTGTACTAGTGAGCGGCTACACCTTC	CASTLEPGQGVLVSGYTF
TRBV6-1	TRBJ2-5	-	-	TGTGCCAGCAGTGCCCCTCTGCGGGGAAGGGAGACCCAGTACTTC	CASSAPLRGRETQYF
TRBV10-3	TRBJ1-3	-	-	TGTGCCACAAGGGGTTCCGGAAACACCATATATTTT	CATRGSGNTIYF
TRBV4-1	TRBJ1-1	-	-	TGCGCCAGCAGCGAAGAAGGCAGGGCGTACACTGAAGCTTTCTTT	CASSEEGRAYTEAFF
TRBV7-6	TRBJ2-1	TRBD2	-	TGTGCCAGCAGCTTAGTGTTGGGGTTGACTAGCGGGGCGGACAATGAGCAGTTCTTC	CASSLVLGLTSGADNEQFF
TRBV6-6	TRBJ2-5	-	-	TGTGCCAGTAGATGGGCCGAAGAAAAAGAGACCCAGTACTTC	CASRWAEEKETQYF
TRBV19	TRBJ1-2	-	-	TGTGCCAGTAGTACCCGCGACAGTGGCTACACCTTC	CASSTRDSGYTF
TRBV2	TRBJ2-5	-	-	TGTGCCAGCAGCGGGGACGGCCAAGAGACCCAGTACTTC	CASSGDGQETQYF
TRBV6-1	TRBJ2-3	TRBD2	-	TGTGCCAGCAGTGAAGAGGAGGCGGGGGGGCGAGATACGCAGTATTTT	CASSEEEAGGRDTQYF
TRBV28	TRBJ1-6	-	-	TGTGCCAGCAGTCGCCCCCAAGGGCAAGGTTCACCCCTCCACTTT	CASSRPQGQGSPLHF
TRBV6-8	TRBJ1-3	TRBD1	-	TGTGCCAGCAGTTTTCCCCCGGCGATGGACAGGGGTGGAAACACCATATATTTT	CASSFPPAMDRGGNTIYF
TRBV5-1	TRBJ2-1	-	-	TGCGCCAGCAGCTTGGCCTTCGGTAACTCCTACAATGAGCAGTTCTTC	CASSLAFGNSYNEQFF
TRBV19	TRBJ2-2	-	-	TGTGCCAGTAGTATAGCGGAGGGGGGGGCGATCTCCGGGGAGCTGTTTTTT	CASSIAEGGAISGELFF
TRBV11-3	TRBJ1-1	-	-	TGTGCCAGCAGCCCATCTAGACAGAGTCAGAACACTGAAGCTTTCTTT	CASSPSRQSQNTEAFF
TRBV19	TRBJ1-2	TRBD1	-	TGTGCCAGTTCATCCGGGACAGGGGGAAACTATGGCTACACCTTC	CASSSGTGGNYGYTF
TRBV18	TRBJ2-1	-	-	TGTGCCAGCTCACGAGCGGTTACCTCCGATGAGCAGTTCTTC	CASSRAVTSDEQFF
TRBV4-3	TRBJ2-1	TRBD1	-	TGCGCCAGCAGCCAACAGGACAGGGGACACTCTCTTTACAATGAGCAGTTCTTC	CASSQQDRGHSLYNEQFF
TRBV11-1	TRBJ1-5	-	-	TGTGCCAGCAGCTTAGGGATGGCAGTAGATCAGCCCCAGCATTTT	CASSLGMAVDQPQHF
TRBV29-1	TRBJ1-6	-	-	TGCAGCGTTGGTGAGCTTTATAATTCACCCCTCCACTTT	CSVGELYNSPLHF
TRBV6-5	TRBJ2-7	TRBD2	-	TGTGCCAGCAGTCCGGGGGGGTGGGACTACGAGCAGTACTTC	CASSPGGWDYEQYF
TRBV9	TRBJ1-3	-	-	TGTGCCAGCAGCGTAGATCCGGCGGGAAACACCATATATTTT	CASSVDPAGNTIYF
TRBV6-1	TRBJ2-7	-	-	TGTGCCAGCAGTGCCACAGGTTACGAGCAGTACTTC	CASSATGYEQYF
TRBV6-5	TRBJ1-2	-	-	TGTGCCAGCAGTTACTCAGGATCAGGCGGCTACACCTTC	CASSYSGSGGYTF
TRBV6-6	TRBJ2-4	-	-	TGTGCCAGCAGTTACTCTCATCAGCCCATTCAGTACTTC	CASSYSHQPIQYF
TRBV4-2	TRBJ2-5	TRBD2	-	TGTGCCAGCAGCCAAGAGCGGGGGGGCGGAGAGACCCAGTACTTC	CASSQERGGGETQYF
TRBV11-2	TRBJ2-5	TRBD2	-	TGTGCCAGCAGCCCGGGACTAACCGAGACCCAGTACTTC	CASSPGLTETQYF
TRBV12-5	TRBJ1-2	-	-	TGTGCTAGTGGTTTGGTACGGTTTTTGGGTTACACCTTC	CASGLVRFLGYTF
TRBV7-8	TRBJ1-4	-	-	TGTGCCAGCAGCTTATACGGGCCCGCAACTAATGAAAAACTGTTTTTT	CASSLYGPATNEKLFF
TRBV6-5	TRBJ1-5	TRBD1	-	TGTGCCAGCAGGAGGAGACAGGGTCATCAGCCCCAGCATTTT	CASRRRQGHQPQHF
TRBV5-4	TRBJ2-5	-	-	TGTGCCAGCAGCTTGGGGAGTATCCAAGAGACCCAGTACTTC	CASSLGSIQETQYF
TRBV4-1	TRBJ1-2	-	-	TGCGCCAGCAGCCAACTCCGGGAGAGGGGCTATGGCTACACCTTC	CASSQLRERGYGYTF
TRBV7-8	TRBJ2-1	-	-	TGTGCCAGCAGCTTAAGTACGGGGACCTACAATGAGCAGTTCTTC	CASSLSTGTYNEQFF
TRBV19	TRBJ2-7	-	-	TGTGCCAGTTGGGGAGGGGGCACCTACGAGCAGTACTTC	CASWGGGTYEQYF
TRBV5-1	TRBJ2-3	-	-	TGCGCCAGCAGCATCGCCGCGGGTGCCCCCAATACGCAGTATTTT	CASSIAAGAPNTQYF
TRBV4-2	TRBJ1-6	-	-	TGTGCCAGCAGCCAAGAAGGGGTAGTGGGGTCTCAAGGCTATAATTCACCCCTCCACTTT	CASSQEGVVGSQGYNSPLHF
TRBV11-3	TRBJ2-1	-	-	TGTGCCAGCAGCCCAGGACTAACCTTAAGCCCCCAGAATGAGCAGTTCTTC	CASSPGLTLSPQNEQFF
TRBV5-1	TRBJ1-2	-	-	TGCGCCAGCAGCTCGAAACCTGGGGGCAGCTATGGCTACACCTTC	CASSSKPGGSYGYTF
TRBV30	TRBJ1-1	-	-	TGTGCCTGGGGGAGCAGGCCACCGGGCACTGAAGCTTTCTTT	CAWGSRPPGTEAFF
TRBV9	TRBJ1-6	TRBD1	-	TGTGCCAGCAGCGTAGAGGGACAGAATTCACCCCTCCACTTT	CASSVEGQNSPLHF
TRBV9	TRBJ1-6	-	-	TGTGCCAGCAGCGTAACCCCCGATAATTCACCCCTCCACTTT	CASSVTPDNSPLHF
TRBV5-1	TRBJ1-3	-	-	TGCGCCAGCAGCTTCTCCCCACAGGGAAGCTCTGGAAACACCATATATTTT	CASSFSPQGSSGNTIYF
TRBV27	TRBJ2-3	TRBD2	-	TGTGCCAGCAGCGGACTAGCGGTTCGGGATACGCAGTATTTT	CASSGLAVRDTQYF
TRBV7-9	TRBJ2-1	-	-	TGTGCCAGCAGCTTAGCGGGGCTACCCTACAATGAGCAGTTCTTC	CASSLAGLPYNEQFF
TRBV5-1	TRBJ2-7	-	-	TGCGCCAGCAGCCCACCGTTTGGAGAGCAGTACTTC	CASSPPFGEQYF
TRBV20-1	TRBJ1-1	-	-	TGCAGTGCTAGAAACGTCCCGGAAGCTTTCTTT	CSARNVPEAFF
TRBV11-2	TRBJ1-6	-	-	TGTGCCAGCAGCTTATTCGAACAGGGCCGCTTGCGGAATTCACCCCTCCACTTT	CASSLFEQGRLRNSPLHF
TRBV4-3	TRBJ2-5	-	-	TGCGCCAGCAGCCAAGACCCATCGGGCCTGAGGGAGACCCAGTACTTC	CASSQDPSGLRETQYF
TRBV20-1	TRBJ2-5	-	-	TGCAGTGCTAGTTTACAAGAGACCCAGTACTTC	CSASLQETQYF
TRBV29-1	TRBJ2-6	-	-	TGCAGCGTTTTGATCCTACTAGCATACAATCGGGCCAACGTCCTGACTTTC	CSVLILLAYNRANVLTF